This T cell receptor beta chain was retrieved from a study of regulatory T cells in long-lasting Graves disease. The study's findings and limits: Persistent patients shared 2,741 public clonotypes among themselves. Newly diagnosed patients shared fewer, at roughly 970.

Both iRepertoire HTBI primers and Arm-PCR of CDR3 regions were used to build the TCR beta libraries. TCRdb itself ran the multiplex PCR reads through MiXCR, one entry per CDR3 protein. The top ten hold about 15% of the sample, which has 350,000 to 500,000 distinct CDR3 sequences, 12% to 15% seen once. As to time point: newly diagnosed GD, antithyroid drugs for less than 3 months. Isolated PBMC RNA provided the starting material for the TCR library. Germline values: CDR1 SGHRS, CDR2 YFSETQ. The CDR3 runs 14 residues. The V segment lost 5 bases and the J segment 4 bases; nucleotides outside the gene matches: 7. Details on this clonotype: Its antigen is not identified.

The same sample was also used in a study of T cells in Graves' hyperthyroidism and ophthalmopathy. As reported in that work: During a first-round RT-PCR of the TCR CDR3, the HTBI primer set was used.

The receptor was isolated from a woman between 50 and 59 years old with Graves disease. The material sequenced was peripheral blood mononuclear cells (PBMCs), taken at new diagnosis, from a patient treated with antithyroid drugs. The chain recombines TRBV5-1 with TRBJ1-2, with 8 bases matching TRBD1. CDR3 bases: TGCGCCAGCAGTCCAGGGGGCGCGGGCTATGGCTACACCTTC. It is translated as CASSPGGAGYGYTF.